The source of this TCR beta chain is a study of T cells in Graves' hyperthyroidism and ophthalmopathy (dated by TCRdb to about 2019). Concerning the study at large: TCR V-J signatures able to tell the groups apart were searched for in a discovery cohort of 90 to 100 patients, of whom under 45 had Graves' ophthalmopathy and about 55 had stable Graves' hyperthyroidism. The 75 to 100 discovery patients were randomly divided into training and test sets at a 7:3 ratio. After sampling, hyperthyroidism patients received methimazole starting at 30 mg daily, and ophthalmopathy patients received high-dose intravenous methylprednisolone. Prospective prediction of ophthalmopathy was tested in an independent validation cohort of 18 to 20 hyperthyroidism patients and 15 to 17 patients who later progressed to ophthalmopathy. The paper reports TCR Vbeta CDR3 sequencing of fewer than 150 peripheral blood samples: approximately 43 ophthalmopathy, about 75 hyperthyroidism and approximately 17 progressor patients. The study also compared thyroid tissue and blood T-cell repertoires from several Graves' hyperthyroidism patients. Paper-wide results and their limitations: In validation, the model predicted progression to ophthalmopathy with 60% to 71% sensitivity and 72% to 85% specificity, a median of 6.5 months before onset. Blood samples also contained most of the expanded thyroid clonotypes (frequency above 0.001), which suggests that blood repertoires may reflect thyroid immune responses. No statistical method was used to fix the sample size in advance, and group allocation was not hidden from the investigators. Ophthalmopathy was separated from stable hyperthyroidism by a 13 V-J signature model, with about 86% sensitivity and about 81% specificity obtained in cross-validation and 80%/75% obtained in testing.

Stable Graves' hyperthyroidism was defined as the absence of progression to ophthalmopathy over 18 months of follow-up. Hyperthyroidism patients were aged 18 to 65 years and newly diagnosed, with disease duration of less than 2 months. The study excluded patients with uncontrolled infections, other autoimmune diseases, pregnancy or lactation. Clinical symptoms, serum thyroxine and TRAb, thyroid ultrasound, and orbital computed tomography formed the basis for the diagnoses. Total RNA was extracted with Trizol reagent, and quality was checked on an Agilent 2100 Bioanalyzer. On this clonotype: Its antigen is still unknown. A much bigger clone sits one base away, suggesting this may be a read error.

The TCR beta CDR3 regions were amplified from the RNA transcripts. A first-round RT-PCR of the TCR CDR3 used the HTBI primer set with the Qiagen OneStep RT-PCR kit. Libraries were constructed in a second round of multiplex PCR, after which size selection and purification were performed. Paired-end sequencing of the libraries was performed with 100 bp reads on an Illumina HiSeq2000. The published analysis was carried out like this. SOAPnuke was used to process the raw data, removing reads that contained adapters or uncalled bases, had a mean Phred below 15, or lacked an exact match to the constant primer or identifier. High-quality paired reads were merged with COPE v1.2.5, and unique nucleotide sequences were defined as clonotypes. MiTCR v1.1 was used to align clonotypes to the IMGT TRBV, TRBD and TRBJ reference segments. Analysis was restricted to V-J combinations with a frequency above 0.0001, which covered 99% to 99.2% of repertoires. A TCS score was defined as the ratio of F50 (clonal expansion) to E x V (chaos), with BLOSUM62-based TCRdist applied between CDR3 peptides within each V-J. Welch's t-statistics and random forest reduced around 550 V-J features to about 13, which were used in a naive Bayes classifier (R e1071). The Morisita-Horn index was used to measure how similar the thyroid and blood repertoires were. TCRdb ran its own pipeline on the public reads, namely fastp trimming at Q25 and MiXCR clone calling, and kept in-frame beta chains. Records with the same CDR3 protein are collapsed into one entry carrying the most frequent genes and DNA. What appears here as the V and J calls and clone size reflects TCRdb's work, not the paper's. Present in this sample are about 610,000 distinct CDR3 sequences, 35% to 55% of which were seen just once. Around 7.7% of the sample rests with the top ten.

For CDR1 and CDR2, the germline V gene lists MGHRA and YSYEKL. Taken from cysteine to phenylalanine, the CDR3 has 14 residues. Only CDR3 DNA remains: 42 bases, in frame from the first base. This sequence was found in a woman between 18 and 30 years old with Graves' hyperthyroidism. The source material was peripheral blood or thyroid tissue (not recorded which). This sequence uses TRBV4-1 and TRBJ1-4; TRBD1 matches 7 bases in the middle. Here is the DNA: TGCGCCGGCAGCCCTACAGGGGTTCATGAAAAACTGTTTTTT. It translates as CAGSPTGVHEKLFF.